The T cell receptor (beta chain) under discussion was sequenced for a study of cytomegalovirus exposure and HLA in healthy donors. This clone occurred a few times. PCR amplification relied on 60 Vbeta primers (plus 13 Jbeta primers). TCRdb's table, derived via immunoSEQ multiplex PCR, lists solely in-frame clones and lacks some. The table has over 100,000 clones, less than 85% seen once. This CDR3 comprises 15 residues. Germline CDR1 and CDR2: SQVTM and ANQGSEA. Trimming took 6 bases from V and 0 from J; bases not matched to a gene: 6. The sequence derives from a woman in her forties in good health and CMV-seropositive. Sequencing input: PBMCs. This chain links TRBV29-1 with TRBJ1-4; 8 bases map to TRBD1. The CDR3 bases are TGCAGCGTGGCCGAGACAGGGGCAACTAATGAAAAACTGTTTTTT. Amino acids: CSVAETGATNEKLFF.